One sample yielded the 22 T cell receptor beta chains listed below, sequenced in a study of shared clonotypes between healthy human individuals. The method was immunoSEQ multiplex PCR; TCRdb's version includes in-frame clones alone and lacks a portion of them. The sample consists of around 510,000 clones, just over 75% of them appearing once. Sequenced: PBMCs. Receptors originate from a woman in her forties in good health. Some clones in this sample may be carry-over from other donors' samples.

The gene calls are TRBV19 and TRBJ2-5; D perhaps matches TRBD1 (5 bases). Trimming took 5 bases from V and 2 from J, leaving 15 bases between them. This CDR3 is built from 15 residues. The germline V gene encodes CDR1 LNHDA and CDR2 SQIVND (reference sequence). The CDR3 sequence: CASSLQGNNQETQYF. The CDR3 nucleotides read TGTGCCAGTAGTTTGCAGGGAAACAATCAAGAGACCCAGTACTTC.

The rearrangement links TRBV5-4 to TRBJ2-3; 8 nucleotides align to TRBD2. This CDR3 is built from 15 residues. The V and J ends lost 1 base and 4 bases, in that order; junction bases with no gene match: 5. CDR1 is SGHNT, CDR2 YYREEE, per germline (reference sequence). CDR3 sequence reads: CASSLFGRAADTQYF. The CDR3 DNA follows: TGTGCCAGCAGCTTGTTCGGGAGGGCCGCAGATACGCAGTATTTT.

The chain couples TRBV10-3 to TRBJ2-5, with a weak D call TRBD1 (5 bases). Gene TRBJ2-7 matches the end of the DNA better, so the J call may be wrong. The CDR3 has 15 residues. Germline V gene sequence: CDR1 ENHRY, CDR2 SYGVKD. CDR3 nucleotide sequence: TGTGCCATCAGTGATAGACAGATCAACTCCTACGAGCAGTACTTC. As protein: CAISDRQINSYEQYF.

V and J are TRBV28 and TRBJ2-5, with 7 bases that match TRBD2. The CDR3 is 13 amino acids. The V segment lost 7 bases and the J segment 5 bases; nucleotides outside the gene matches: 7. The germline gives CDR1 MDHEN, CDR2 SYDVKM. The CDR3 DNA is TGTGCCAGCACCAGAGCGGGGATGGAGACCCAGTACTTC. This sequence encodes CASTRAGMETQYF.

The chain recombines TRBV5-4 with TRBJ2-2; 14 nucleotides align to TRBD2. Per germline, CDR1 SGHNT and CDR2 YYREEE (reference sequence). This CDR3 spans 18 amino acids. V was clipped by 4 bases and J by 1 base; unmatched bases: 6. This chain's CDR3 is CASSKGGTSGRNTGELFF. In DNA, the CDR3 is TGTGCCAGCAGCAAGGGGGGGACTAGCGGGAGGAACACCGGGGAGCTGTTTTTT.

The gene calls are TRBV28 and TRBJ2-5; 7 bases agree with TRBD2. This CDR3 comprises 13 residues. Trimming at V came to 4 bases and at J to 7 bases, leaving 6 bases not matched to a gene. Germline lookup yields CDR1 MDHEN and CDR2 SYDVKM. DNA of the CDR3: TGTGCCAGCAGTTCCGGACCGGGGGGGACCCAGTACTTC. As protein: CASSSGPGGTQYF.

The V call is TRBV25-1, the J call TRBJ2-1; D remains unclear. Trimming cost V 4 bases and J 4 bases, with 2 bases left between them. The CDR3 length is 11 residues. Per the germline V gene, CDR1 is MGHDK and CDR2 is SYGVNS. This CDR3 is CASSAYNEQFF. The CDR3 DNA is TGTGCCAGCAGTGCGTACAATGAGCAGTTCTTC.

Points on this clone: A much more abundant neighbour one base away suggests this may be a read error. The chain has TRBV25-1 and TRBJ1-3; D is unclear. Germline loops: CDR1 MGHDK, CDR2 SYGVNS. The CDR3 contains 16 residues. The V end was cut by 2 bases, the J end by 1 base, with 12 bases between. CDR3 sequence reads: CASSEKVGMSGNTIYF. The CDR3 DNA reads TGTGCCAGCAGTGAAAAGGTGGGGATGTCTGGAAACACCATATATTTT.

This chain links TRBV7-9 with TRBJ2-3, with TRBD2 matching over 10 bases. CDR3 size: 12 residues. The J segment lost 6 bases and the V segment lost 8 bases, leaving 2 bases of the junction unmatched. Germline V lookup: CDR1 SEHNR, CDR2 FQNEAQ (reference sequence). Here the CDR3 reads CASGAGGDTQYF. The CDR3 nucleotides are TGTGCCAGCGGAGCGGGGGGGGATACGCAGTATTTT.

The chain employs TRBV5-1 and TRBJ2-2; D is undetermined. The V end lost 1 base, the J end lost 5 bases, and 21 bases lay between the germline ends. The length of the CDR3 is 18 residues. Germline V gene sequence: CDR1 SGHRS, CDR2 YFSETQ. CDR3 residues: CASSLYPPGPGETGELFF. CDR3 bases: TGCGCCAGCAGCTTGTATCCCCCAGGACCCGGCGAGACCGGGGAGCTGTTTTTT.

The V and J genes are TRBV10-2 and TRBJ2-5; 10 nucleotides align to TRBD2. V lost 7 bases to trimming and J lost 4 bases; unmatched junction nucleotides: 12. CDR1 and CDR2 from the germline V gene are WSHSY and SAAADI. The CDR3 runs 16 residues. CDR3 bases: TGCGCCAGCAAGGTCACGGCTAGCGGGAGACTAGAGACCCAGTACTTC. Translated: CASKVTASGRLETQYF.

This clone was detected only a few times. The same CDR3 also results from other DNA sequences found in this sample. V gene TRBV9 combines with J gene TRBJ2-6; D remains ambiguous. The CDR3 extends over 13 amino acids. V was pared by 6 bases and J by 1 base, with 5 bases between. The V gene's germline CDR1 is SGDLS and CDR2 YYNGEE. The CDR3 protein is CASKTSGANVLTF. DNA of the CDR3: TGTGCCAGCAAGACTTCTGGGGCCAACGTCCTGACTTTC.

V usage is TRBV2 and J usage is TRBJ2-7; a weak D match, TRBD1 (6 bases). This CDR3 has 13 residues. V gave up 5 bases and J gave up 3 bases, with 11 bases separating them. Germline CDR1 reads SNHLY; CDR2 reads FYNNEI. The CDR3 protein is CASSRDKYYEQYF. CDR3 nucleotide sequence: TGTGCCAGCAGTCGGGACAAATACTACGAGCAGTACTTC.

The chain couples TRBV11-2 to TRBJ1-2; D is unclear. CDR3 size: 13 residues. Looked up from germline, CDR1 is SGHAT and CDR2 is FQNNGV. The ends were cut back, 0 bases at V and 4 bases at J, with 6 bases in the middle. The CDR3 bases are TGTGCCAGCAGCTTAGATAGCCTCTATGGCTACACCTTC. Amino acid sequence: CASSLDSLYGYTF.

This clone was found a few times. The rearrangement uses TRBV5-8 and TRBJ2-5, with TRBD1 matching over 11 bases. The V and J ends lost 4 bases and 3 bases, in that order; junction bases with no gene match: 8. The CDR3 runs to 16 residues. Looked up from germline, CDR1 is SGHTS and CDR2 is YDEGEE. CDR3 DNA sequence: TGTGCCAGCAGCGCACTCCGGGACAGGGGGGAAGAGACCCAGTACTTC. Residues: CASSALRDRGEETQYF.

The CDR3 sequence is CASRSGRENEQFF. As DNA, the CDR3 is TGCGCCAGCCGAAGCGGGAGGGAGAATGAGCAGTTCTTC. The J gene is TRBJ2-1, the V gene TRBV5-1; 10 nucleotides align to TRBD2. This CDR3 spans 13 amino acids. V lost 7 bases and J lost 7; bases outside the gene matches: 5. The germline V gene has CDR1 SGHRS and CDR2 YFSETQ.

The chain combines TRBV7-2 with TRBJ2-1; D gene ambiguous. The V gene lost 5 bases and the J gene lost 4 bases, with 9 bases spanning the gap. The V gene's germline CDR1 is SGHTA and CDR2 FQGNSA. The CDR3 is 13 residues long. Written as DNA, the CDR3 is TGTGCCAGCAGCCAAGGACCTTACAATGAGCAGTTCTTC. Translating it yields CASSQGPYNEQFF.

The V gene is TRBV27, the J gene TRBJ2-1, with TRBD2 matching over 13 bases. The CDR3 totals 15 residues. Trimming took 6 bases from V and 8 from J; bases not matched to a gene: 7. The germline V gene encodes CDR1 MNHEY and CDR2 SMNVEV (reference sequence). The CDR3 DNA is TGTGCCAGCAGGGCGACTAGCGGGAGGTGGGATGAGCAGTTCTTC. This encodes CASRATSGRWDEQFF.

The chain carries TRBV11-1 and TRBJ2-1; D is ambiguous. V was cut by 5 bases and J by 6 bases, with 11 bases left in between. The CDR3 sequence is 13 residues long. Germline V CDR1 and CDR2: SGHAT, FQDESV (reference sequence). This chain's CDR3 is CASSDDSRNEQFF. For the CDR3, the DNA is TGTGCCAGCAGCGACGACTCCCGCAATGAGCAGTTCTTC.

The V call is TRBV18, the J call TRBJ1-1; 7 bases line up with TRBD1. V shed 3 bases and J 3 bases; nucleotides not matched to a gene: 10. From germline, CDR1 is KGHSH and CDR2 LQKENI. The CDR3 spans 16 residues. Written as DNA, the CDR3 is TGTGCCAGCTCACCGGGGCCGGACAGGTGGGACACTGAAGCTTTCTTT. Protein product: CASSPGPDRWDTEAFF.

This clone turned up a few times. This CDR3 reads CASSLEPVGYTF. In nucleotides, the CDR3 is TGTGCCAGCAGCTTAGAGCCGGTTGGCTACACCTTC. This chain links TRBV7-9 with TRBJ1-2; D remains ambiguous. Trimming took 1 base from V and 7 from J, leaving 7 bases between them. The CDR3 loop spans 12 amino acids. The germline V gene encodes CDR1 SEHNR and CDR2 FQNEAQ (reference sequence).

The chain couples TRBV29-1 to TRBJ2-6, with D tentatively TRBD2 (6 bases). Deletions cut 5 bases from V and 6 bases from J, with 14 bases between. CDR1 and CDR2 (germline): SQVTM, ANQGSEA. The CDR3 extends over 14 amino acids. CDR3: CSVSTGGLANVLTF. The CDR3 DNA sequence: TGCAGCGTTTCCACAGGAGGGTTGGCCAACGTCCTGACTTTC.